The 12 T cell receptor beta chains presented below share a single source sample, sequenced in a study of spatial heterogeneity in lung cancer. TCRdb redid the calling of the 5' RACE reads with MiXCR, one entry per CDR3 protein. The repertoire includes 60,000 to 90,000 distinct CDR3 sequences, more than 10% of them detected once, and over 5.5% sits in the top ten. Time point denoted: sample taken at primary tumor resection. No cell sorting; template was whole RNA from tumor, lung tissue or PBMC. The material sequenced was PBMCs, taken at surgery. These receptors were collected from a male donor with early-stage non-small cell lung cancer.

The rearrangement links TRBV6-6 to TRBJ2-5, with a weak D call TRBD1 (5 bases). This CDR3 is 13 amino acids long. V was cut by 1 base and J by 4 bases, with 7 bases left in between. The germline gives CDR1 MNHNY, CDR2 SVGAGI (reference sequence). CDR3 DNA: TGTGCCAGCAGTTACTTTGGGGCAGAGACCCAGTACTTC. It specifies CASSYFGAETQYF.

V is TRBV30 and J is TRBJ2-6; D may be TRBD1 (5 bases). The germline gives CDR1 GTSNPN, CDR2 SVGIG (reference sequence). The V end was cut by 0 bases, the J end by 9 bases, with 27 bases between. The CDR3 is made up of 19 amino acids. The CDR3 nucleotides read TGTGCCTGGAGTGTTTTAGCTGGAAGCTGGGGCCTTGAAGGCAACGTCCTGACTTTC. Protein: CAWSVLAGSWGLEGNVLTF.

This clonotype has at least ten counts. The chain carries TRBV5-4 and TRBJ2-2; D unclear. The ends were cut back, 6 bases at V and 0 bases at J, with 6 bases in the middle. Germline V lookup: CDR1 SGHNT, CDR2 YYREEE (reference sequence). CDR3 size: 13 residues. In DNA, the CDR3 is TGTGCCAGCATAATACCGAACACCGGGGAGCTGTTTTTT. As protein: CASIIPNTGELFF.

This clonotype was found many times. This rearrangement joins TRBV28 to TRBJ2-1; possibly TRBD2 for D (6 bases). CDR1 and CDR2 (germline): MDHEN, SYDVKM. Trimming took 2 bases from V and 9 from J, leaving 14 bases between them. CDR3 size: 14 residues. This CDR3 is CASSLEASAGEQFF. The CDR3 bases are TGTGCCAGCAGTTTAGAGGCTAGCGCCGGTGAGCAGTTCTTC.

Ten or more counts support this clonotype. The chain employs TRBV7-2 and TRBJ1-2, with TRBD1 identical over 12 bases. Germline-derived CDR1 and CDR2 are SGHTA and FQGNSA. V was clipped by 5 bases and J by 6 bases; unmatched bases: 4. CDR3 size: 14 residues. The CDR3 coding sequence is TGTGCCAGCAGCCGGGACAGGGGGCTTGATGGCTACACCTTC. Translated: CASSRDRGLDGYTF.

The V gene is TRBV5-8, the J gene TRBJ2-5; D perhaps matches TRBD1 (6 bases). Trimming took 1 base from V and 2 from J, leaving 12 bases between them. The CDR3 has 15 residues. Germline CDR1 reads SGHTS; CDR2 reads YDEGEE. The CDR3 DNA sequence: TGTGCCAGCAGCTTGTCAGGGGTCAGACAAGAGACCCAGTACTTC. Protein product: CASSLSGVRQETQYF.

This clonotype was picked up many times. This sequence joins TRBV7-8 and TRBJ2-1; D uncertain. The CDR3 extends over 12 amino acids. CDR1 SGHVS and CDR2 FQNEAQ come from the germline V gene. The V end was cut by 2 bases, the J end by 10 bases, with 9 bases between. CDR3 loop: CASSLLEQEQFF. In DNA, the CDR3 is TGTGCCAGCAGCTTATTGGAGCAGGAGCAGTTCTTC.

The chain couples TRBV6-5 to TRBJ2-5; D may match TRBD1 or TRBD2 (5 bases each). Germline CDR1 reads MNHEY; CDR2 reads SVGAGI. V was trimmed by 5 bases and J by 2 bases, leaving 12 bases between them. The CDR3 totals 14 residues. The CDR3 is CASSRWGTQETQYF. The DNA of the CDR3 is TGTGCCAGCAGTCGATGGGGGACGCAAGAGACCCAGTACTTC.

The genes are TRBV10-3 and TRBJ1-1; possible D gene TRBD1, 6 bases. Between the trimmed V and J ends, which lost 6 bases and 3 bases, there was a span of 11 bases. Per germline, CDR1 ENHRY and CDR2 SYGVKD. CDR3 length: 13 residues. The DNA of the CDR3 is TGTGCCATCAGGGTGGACAGCCACACTGAAGCTTTCTTT. Protein: CAIRVDSHTEAFF.

J is TRBJ2-1 and V is TRBV6-2 or TRBV6-3; TRBD2 matches 9 bases. Unmatched junction bases numbered 7, after V lost 6 bases and J lost 4 bases. The CDR3 covers 15 residues. The germline gives CDR1 MNHEY, CDR2 SVGEGT. The CDR3 coding sequence is TGTGCCAGCAGGGGAGCGACTAGCGGATACAATGAGCAGTTCTTC. The encoded protein is CASRGATSGYNEQFF.

This clonotype was seen a few times. This chain connects TRBV5-1 to TRBJ1-1, with D unresolved. The CDR3 spans 13 residues. The ends were cut back, 2 bases at V and 3 bases at J, with 8 bases in the middle. Germline V CDR1 and CDR2: SGHRS, YFSETQ. This CDR3 is CASSLILDTEAFF. The CDR3 nucleotides read TGCGCCAGCAGCTTAATCTTAGACACTGAAGCTTTCTTT.

The rearrangement links TRBV7-2 to TRBJ1-1; D remains unclear. V was pared by 4 bases and J by 0 bases, with 12 bases between. CDR1 and CDR2 from the germline V gene are SGHTA and FQGNSA. This CDR3 has 15 amino acids. As DNA, the CDR3 is TGTGCCAGCAGCTCGACACAGAACATGAACACTGAAGCTTTCTTT. Translation gives CASSSTQNMNTEAFF. Full variable domain (remainder filled in from reference TRBV7-2 and TRBJ1-1): GAGVSQSPSNKVTEKGKDVELRCDPISGHTALYWYRQSLGQGLEFLIYFQGNSAPDKSGLPSDRFSAERTGGSVSTLTIQRTQQEDSAVYLCASSSTQNMNTEAFFGQGTRLTVV.